This entry lists 18 T cell receptor beta chains sequenced from one sample in a study of blood T cell repertoires in COVID-19. Clones were read by immunoSEQ multiplex PCR, and TCRdb kept only the in-frame ones, dropping some. The sample contains over 250,000 clones, more than 75% of which appear only once. The specimen was PBMCs or T cells enriched from blood (not recorded which). The receptor set was obtained from a woman in her 30s who had recovered from COVID-19.

The V call is TRBV11-2, the J call TRBJ2-5; TRBD2 is a possible D gene (7 bases). This CDR3 region has 16 residues. V gave up 2 bases and J gave up 5 bases, with 18 bases separating them. Germline assignment: CDR1 SGHAT and CDR2 FQNNGV. CDR3 region: CASSLRGAGLGETQYF. CDR3 bases: TGTGCCAGCAGCTTACGGGGGGCGGGCCTAGGTGAGACCCAGTACTTC. Full variable domain (missing parts from reference TRBV11-2 and TRBJ2-5): EAGVAQSPRYKIIEKRQSVAFWCNPISGHATLYWYQQILGQGPKLLIQFQNNGVVDDSQLPKDRFSAERLKGVDSTLKIQPAKLEDSAVYLCASSLRGAGLGETQYFGPGTRLLVL.

The V and J genes are TRBV6-2 or TRBV6-3 and TRBJ2-6, with TRBD1 as a possible D gene (6 bases). CDR3 length: 20 residues. Trimming shortened V by 3 bases and J by 0 bases, and 21 bases separated the two germline ends. Germline lookup yields CDR1 MNHEY and CDR2 SVGEGT. The chain's CDR3 is CASSYGAPWTERSGANVLTF. CDR3 DNA sequence: TGTGCCAGCAGTTATGGAGCCCCCTGGACAGAGCGCTCTGGGGCCAACGTCCTGACTTTC.

The rearrangement uses TRBV20-1 and TRBJ2-7; D perhaps matches TRBD2 (6 bases). V was cut by 3 bases and J by 0 bases, with 9 bases left in between. Germline V gene lookup returns CDR1 DFQATT and CDR2 SNEGSKA (reference sequence). The CDR3 extends over 13 amino acids. The CDR3 sequence is CSASRGTSYEQYF. CDR3 in DNA: TGCAGTGCTAGTCGGGGGACCTCCTACGAGCAGTACTTC.

The rearrangement uses TRBV6-6 and TRBJ1-2, with D possibly being TRBD1 (6 bases). Germline-derived CDR1 and CDR2 are MNHNY and SVGAGI (reference sequence). V dropped 5 bases and J dropped 1 base, with 17 bases sitting between them. The CDR3 spans 16 residues. The CDR3: CASSRETGRFNYGYTF. The DNA for the CDR3 is TGTGCCAGCAGTAGGGAAACAGGGCGTTTTAACTATGGCTACACCTTC.

The chain uses TRBV5-4 and TRBJ2-3; TRBD2 matches at 10 bases. Germline values: CDR1 SGHNT, CDR2 YYREEE (reference sequence). J was trimmed by 4 bases and V by 1 base; bases with no gene match: 3. CDR3 length: 15 residues. CDR3 in amino acids: CASSLPSGGADTQYF. The CDR3 region has the DNA TGTGCCAGCAGCTTGCCTAGCGGGGGTGCAGATACGCAGTATTTT.

The chain joins TRBV5-1 to TRBJ2-3, with D possibly matching TRBD1 (6 bases). Germline V gene lookup returns CDR1 SGHRS and CDR2 YFSETQ. This CDR3 has 16 residues. Trimming pared 0 bases from V and 0 bases from J, leaving 11 bases between. Here the CDR3 reads CASSLAVGASTDTQYF. The CDR3 DNA reads as TGCGCCAGCAGCTTGGCGGTGGGGGCTAGCACAGATACGCAGTATTTT.

This clone is a singleton in its sample. This chain uses TRBV5-1 with TRBJ1-1; 8 bases map to TRBD1. The CDR3 contains 16 residues. J gave up 7 bases and V 0 bases, and 11 bases lay outside the gene matches. CDR1 is SGHRS, CDR2 YFSETQ, per germline. This CDR3 is CASSLASDRGWNEAFF. CDR3 DNA: TGCGCCAGCAGCTTGGCCAGCGACAGGGGATGGAATGAAGCTTTCTTT.

This chain joins TRBV5-5 and TRBJ1-1, with a weak D call TRBD1 (6 bases). Germline V gives CDR1 SGHKS, CDR2 YYEKEE (reference sequence). The CDR3 covers 14 residues. The V gene lost 1 base and the J gene lost 4 bases, with 11 bases spanning the gap. The DNA for the CDR3 is TGTGCCAGCAGCTTGTATCCAGGGGTCACTGAAGCTTTCTTT. Its translation is CASSLYPGVTEAFF. The entire variable domain, with the rest obtained from reference TRBV5-5 and TRBJ1-1, is as follows: DAGVTQSPTHLIKTRGQQVTLRCSPISGHKSVSWYQQVLGQGPQFIFQYYEKEERGRGNFPDRFSARQFPNYSSELNVNALLLGDSALYLCASSLYPGVTEAFFGQGTRLTVV.

The genes are TRBV18 and TRBJ2-1, with D possibly TRBD1 on 6 matching bases. The V and J ends lost 5 bases and 0 bases respectively, with 11 bases between them. Per germline, CDR1 KGHSH and CDR2 LQKENI. The CDR3 is made up of 15 amino acids. DNA of the CDR3: TGTGCCAGCTCAAATACAGGGAGCTCCTACAATGAGCAGTTCTTC. It translates to CASSNTGSSYNEQFF. The entire variable domain, with the rest obtained from reference TRBV18 and TRBJ2-1, is as follows: NAGVMQNPRHLVRRRGQEARLRCSPMKGHSHVYWYRQLPEEGLKFMVYLQKENIIDESGMPKERFSAEFPKEGPSILRIQQVVRGDSAAYFCASSNTGSSYNEQFFGPGTRLTVL.

CDR3 sequence reads: CASSRTAGGPQTQYF. CDR3 DNA sequence: TGTGCCAGCAGCCGAACAGCGGGGGGGCCGCAGACCCAGTACTTC. The rearrangement links TRBV3-1 (or the pseudogene TRBV3-2) to TRBJ2-5, with 10 positions matching TRBD2. Germline V CDR1 and CDR2: LGHDT, YNNKEL (reference sequence). The junction had 8 bases not matched to a gene; V was cut back by 4 bases and J by 6 bases. The CDR3 consists of 15 residues.

The V and J genes are TRBV30 and TRBJ1-5; 7 nucleotides align to TRBD1. The junction had 12 bases not matched to a gene; V was cut back by 3 bases and J by 1 base. Germline CDR1 GTSNPN, CDR2 SVGIG (reference sequence). This CDR3 comprises 17 residues. This CDR3 is CAWSRDSSSVSNQPQHF. In DNA, the CDR3 is TGTGCCTGGAGCCGGGACAGTTCGTCCGTAAGCAATCAGCCCCAGCATTTT.

V gene TRBV25-1 combines with J gene TRBJ1-2; D gene uncertain. This CDR3 spans 12 amino acids. Germline V lookup: CDR1 MGHDK, CDR2 SYGVNS. V lost 6 bases and J 3 bases, leaving 8 bases between the germline ends. This CDR3 reads CASSTYYYGYTF. The CDR3 DNA is TGTGCCAGCAGCACCTATTACTATGGCTACACCTTC.

This chain links TRBV5-6 with TRBJ1-1; D might be TRBD1 (6 bases). CDR1 is SGHDT, CDR2 YYEEEE, per germline. The V and J ends lost 4 bases and 10 bases respectively, with 14 bases between them. CDR3 size: 12 residues. Written as DNA, the CDR3 is TGTGCCAGCAGCCGGGACACCCCGACAGCTTTCTTT. It is translated as CASSRDTPTAFF.

The chain links TRBV27 to TRBJ1-1; D is unclear. CDR3 length: 16 residues. Germline-derived CDR1 and CDR2 are MNHEY and SMNVEV (reference sequence). V lost 6 bases and J lost 3, with 20 bases in between. CDR3 protein: CASSRGYGSLDTEAFF. The CDR3 nucleotides read TGTGCCAGCAGCCGAGGTTACGGGAGTCTGGACACTGAAGCTTTCTTT.

The rearrangement joins TRBV18 to TRBJ2-1, with a weak D call TRBD1 (6 bases). V was cut by 3 bases and J by 4 bases, with 13 bases left in between. CDR3 length equals 15 residues. The germline gives CDR1 KGHSH, CDR2 LQKENI. CDR3 in DNA: TGTGCCAGCTCACCGGCGCAGGGACAATACAATGAGCAGTTCTTC. Translating gives CASSPAQGQYNEQFF.

This rearrangement joins TRBV7-8 to TRBJ1-2; D is unclear. CDR3 length equals 14 residues. V lost 1 base and J 5 bases, leaving 11 bases between the germline ends. CDR1 is SGHVS, CDR2 FQNEAQ, per germline. CDR3 sequence: CASSLGTNLYGYTF. In nucleotides, the CDR3 is TGTGCCAGCAGCTTAGGGACTAACCTTTATGGCTACACCTTC. Full variable domain (outside the CDR3, taken from reference TRBV7-8 and TRBJ1-2): GAGVSQSPRYKVAKRGQDVALRCDPISGHVSLFWYQQALGQGPEFLTYFQNEAQLDKSGLPSDRFFAERPEGSVSTLKIQRTQQEDSAVYLCASSLGTNLYGYTFGSGTRLTVV.

This chain links TRBV4-2 with TRBJ2-3; 9 positions match TRBD2. CDR1 LGHNA and CDR2 YNFKEQ come from the germline V gene. The CDR3 is 18 amino acids. The ends lost 2 bases at V and 4 bases at J; junction bases unmatched: 13. In DNA, the CDR3 is TGTGCCAGCAGCCAATTTGGGAAGCGGGGGGACCCACCAGATACGCAGTATTTT. Translated: CASSQFGKRGDPPDTQYF.

This rearrangement joins TRBV29-1 to TRBJ2-1, with D uncertain. V lost 8 bases and J lost 2, with 19 bases in between. Germline V gene lookup returns CDR1 SQVTM and CDR2 ANQGSEA. This CDR3 contains 15 residues. CDR3 DNA: TGCAGCCTGCTCCTTAACCTCGACACCTACAATGAGCAGTTCTTC. Translation gives CSLLLNLDTYNEQFF.